This record looks at one TCR beta chain sequence and its context. Assay: immunoSEQ multiplex PCR; the TCRdb copy retains only in-frame clones and omits some. This table has over 90,000 clones, 70% to 90% appearing once. V was shortened by 0 bases and J by 9 bases, with 11 bases between the two germline ends. The CDR3 spans 14 residues. The germline CDR1 and CDR2 sequences are KGHDR and SFDVKD. The data are from a study of blood T cell repertoires in COVID-19. The source material was peripheral blood. The origin of this receptor is a man aged 45-65 years in a cohort sampled during active COVID-19. The gene calls are TRBV24-1 and TRBJ2-1; D may be TRBD1 (5 bases). The CDR3 protein is CATSDLGQGSEQFF. DNA of the CDR3: TGTGCCACCAGTGATTTGGGACAAGGGTCTGAGCAGTTCTTC.